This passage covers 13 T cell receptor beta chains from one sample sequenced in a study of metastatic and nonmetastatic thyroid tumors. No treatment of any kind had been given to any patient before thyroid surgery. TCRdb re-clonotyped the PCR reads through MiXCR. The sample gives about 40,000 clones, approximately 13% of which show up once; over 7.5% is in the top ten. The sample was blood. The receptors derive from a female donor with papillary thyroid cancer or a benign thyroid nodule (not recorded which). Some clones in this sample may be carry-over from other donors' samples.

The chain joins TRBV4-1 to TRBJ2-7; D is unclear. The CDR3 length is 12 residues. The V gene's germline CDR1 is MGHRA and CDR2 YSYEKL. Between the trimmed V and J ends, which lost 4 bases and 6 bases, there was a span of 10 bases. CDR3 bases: TGCGCCAGCAGCCGTATAAACGGCGAGCAGTACTTC. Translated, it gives CASSRINGEQYF.

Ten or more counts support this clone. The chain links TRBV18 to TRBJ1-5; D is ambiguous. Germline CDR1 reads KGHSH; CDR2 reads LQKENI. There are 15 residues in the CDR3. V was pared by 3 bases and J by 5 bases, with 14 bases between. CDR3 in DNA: TGTGCCAGCTCACCCACCCCTTTAGGCGATCAGCCCCAGCATTTT. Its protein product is CASSPTPLGDQPQHF.

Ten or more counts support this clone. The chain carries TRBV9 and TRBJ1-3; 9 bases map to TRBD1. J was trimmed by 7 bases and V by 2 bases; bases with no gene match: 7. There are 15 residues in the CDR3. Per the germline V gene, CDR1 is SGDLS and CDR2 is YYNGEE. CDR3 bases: TGTGCCAGCAGCGTCAACTACGACAGGGGGAACACCATATATTTT. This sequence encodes CASSVNYDRGNTIYF. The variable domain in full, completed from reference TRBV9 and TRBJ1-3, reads DSGVTQTPKHLITATGQRVTLRCSPRSGDLSVYWYQQSLDQGLQFLIQYYNGEERAKGNILERFSAQQFPDLHSELNLSSLELGDSALYFCASSVNYDRGNTIYFGEGSWLTVV.

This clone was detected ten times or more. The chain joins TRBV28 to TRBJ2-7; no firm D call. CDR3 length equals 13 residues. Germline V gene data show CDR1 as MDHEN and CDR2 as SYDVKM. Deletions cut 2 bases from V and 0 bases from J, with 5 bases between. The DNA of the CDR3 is TGTGCCAGCAGTTTAGCCTCCTCCTACGAGCAGTACTTC. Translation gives CASSLASSYEQYF. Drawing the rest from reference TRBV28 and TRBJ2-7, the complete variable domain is DVKVTQSSRYLVKRTGEKVFLECVQDMDHENMFWYRQDPGLGLRLIYFSYDVKMKEKGDIPEGYSVSREKKERFSLILESASTNQTSMYLCASSLASSYEQYFGPGTRLTVT.

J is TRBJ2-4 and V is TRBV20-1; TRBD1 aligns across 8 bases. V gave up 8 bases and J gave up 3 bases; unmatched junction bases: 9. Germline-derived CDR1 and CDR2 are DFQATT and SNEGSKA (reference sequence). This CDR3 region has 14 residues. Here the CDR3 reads CSPTDRAGKNIQYF. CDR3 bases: TGCAGTCCCACGGACAGGGCGGGCAAAAACATTCAGTACTTC.

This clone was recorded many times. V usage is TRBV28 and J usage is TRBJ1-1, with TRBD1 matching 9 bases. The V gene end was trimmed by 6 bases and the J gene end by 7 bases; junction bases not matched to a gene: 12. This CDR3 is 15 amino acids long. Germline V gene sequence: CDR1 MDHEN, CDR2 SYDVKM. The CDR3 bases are TGTGCCAGCAGACCTCGGGGACAGGGTTCGTATGAAGCTTTCTTT. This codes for CASRPRGQGSYEAFF.

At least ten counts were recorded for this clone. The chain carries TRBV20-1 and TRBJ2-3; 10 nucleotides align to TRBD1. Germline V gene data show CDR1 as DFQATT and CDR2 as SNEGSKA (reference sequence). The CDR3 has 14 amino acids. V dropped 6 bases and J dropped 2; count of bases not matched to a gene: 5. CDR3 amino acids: CSAEGQGSTDTQYF. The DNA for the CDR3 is TGCAGTGCAGAGGGACAGGGGTCCACAGATACGCAGTATTTT.

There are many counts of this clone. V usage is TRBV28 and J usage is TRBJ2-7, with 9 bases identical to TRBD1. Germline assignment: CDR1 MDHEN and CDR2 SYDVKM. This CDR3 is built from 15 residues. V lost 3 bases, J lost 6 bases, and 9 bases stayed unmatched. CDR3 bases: TGTGCCAGCAGTTTTTCGGACAGGGGACGGGTCGAGCAGTACTTC. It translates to CASSFSDRGRVEQYF.

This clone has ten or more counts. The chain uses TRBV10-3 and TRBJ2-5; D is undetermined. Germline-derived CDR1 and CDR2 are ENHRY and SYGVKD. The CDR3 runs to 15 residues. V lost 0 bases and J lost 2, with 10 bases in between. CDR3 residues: CAISESGGQQETQYF. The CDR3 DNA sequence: TGTGCCATCAGTGAGTCGGGTGGGCAGCAAGAGACCCAGTACTTC.

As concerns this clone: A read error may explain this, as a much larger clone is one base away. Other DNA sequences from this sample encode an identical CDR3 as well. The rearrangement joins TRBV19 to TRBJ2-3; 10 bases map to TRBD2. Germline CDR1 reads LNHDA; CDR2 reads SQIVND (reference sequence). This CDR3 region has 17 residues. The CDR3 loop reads CASSARTGLASPDTQYF. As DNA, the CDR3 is TGTGCCAGTAGTGCGCGGACGGGACTAGCGAGTCCAGATACGCAGTACTTT.

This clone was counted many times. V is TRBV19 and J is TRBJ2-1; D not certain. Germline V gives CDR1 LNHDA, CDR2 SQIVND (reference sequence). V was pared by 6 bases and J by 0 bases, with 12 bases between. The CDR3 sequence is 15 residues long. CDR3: CASRTVVGSYNEQFF. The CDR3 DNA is TGTGCCAGTAGAACCGTAGTGGGCTCCTACAATGAGCAGTTCTTC.

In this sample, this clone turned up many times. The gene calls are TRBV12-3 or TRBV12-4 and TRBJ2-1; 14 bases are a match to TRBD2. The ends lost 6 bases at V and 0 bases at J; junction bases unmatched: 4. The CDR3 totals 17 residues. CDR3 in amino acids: CASRPGTSGSSYNEQFF. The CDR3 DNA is TGTGCCAGCAGACCTGGGACTAGCGGGAGCTCCTACAATGAGCAGTTCTTC.

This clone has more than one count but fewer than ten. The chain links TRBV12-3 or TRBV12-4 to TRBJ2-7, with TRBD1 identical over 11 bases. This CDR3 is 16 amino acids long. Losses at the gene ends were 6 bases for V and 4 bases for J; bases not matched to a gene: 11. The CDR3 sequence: CASSRAGTGGTYEQYF. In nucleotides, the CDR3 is TGTGCCAGCAGCCGGGCTGGGACAGGGGGTACTTACGAGCAGTACTTC.